This T cell receptor (beta chain) was captured by sequencing in a study of CD8+CD57+ T cells in acquired aplastic anemia. Study conclusions and caveats: In CD8+ cells, Simpson's diversity showed no significant difference between patients and controls.

The CDR3 is 12 amino acids. The germline gives CDR1 ENHRY, CDR2 SYGVKD. V lost 3 bases, J lost 12 bases, and 14 bases lay in between. All sequencing subjects had displayed CD8+CD57+ cell expansion on flow cytometry. Sampling of blood occurred while the patients had still received no therapy. As concerns this clonotype: Its specificity is not known.

The template for TCR beta VDJ and CDR3 sequence profiling was genomic DNA. TCRdb independently ran MiXCR on the reads; one entry per CDR3 protein. The sample includes approximately 470,000 distinct CDR3 sequences, around 33% seen only once; the top ten take 0.82%. Material: sorted CD4+, CD8+, or CD8+CD57+ T cells (not recorded which) from PBMCs. The source of this sequence is a human donor with aplastic anemia. The chain employs TRBV10-3 and TRBJ1-2; D is undetermined. The chain's CDR3 is CAISDHSSGNTF. DNA for the CDR3: TGTGCCATCAGTGACCATAGCTCTGGAAACACCTTC.